This T cell receptor beta chain was sequenced in a study of T cells in Graves' hyperthyroidism and ophthalmopathy. This clonotype was seen many times. It was considered stable Graves' hyperthyroidism when ophthalmopathy did not progress within 18 months. Uncontrolled infection, other autoimmune disease, pregnancy or lactation excluded patients. TCR beta CDR3 sequences were amplified from RNA transcripts. The HTBI set primed first-round TCR CDR3 RT-PCR. Each CDR3 protein is one row after TCRdb ran MiXCR on the multiplex PCR reads. The profile shows some 700,000 distinct CDR3 sequences, 17% of them singletons. CDR1 is MNHEY and CDR2 is SMNVEV in the germline V gene (reference sequence). Unmatched junction bases numbered 14, after V lost 6 bases and J lost 3 bases. The CDR3 runs 16 residues.

The sample comprised blood. The TCR was taken from a man in his fifties or sixties with Graves' hyperthyroidism. The chain uses TRBV27 and TRBJ2-7; 7 bases are a match to TRBD2. The CDR3 here is CASSRIRYTSDYEQYF. The DNA of the CDR3 is TGTGCCAGCAGCCGTATCCGCTATACTAGCGACTACGAGCAGTACTTC.